Below, 17 T cell receptor beta chains from the same sample are listed, as sequenced in a study of control samples from healthy donors and cancer patients. Assay used: immunoSEQ multiplex PCR; TCRdb lists only in-frame clones, some missing. The table lists roughly 220,000 clones, 85% to 95% of them singletons, with about 1.6% in the top ten. The source material was blood. These receptor sequences come from a man aged 50 to 59 in good health.

This chain links TRBV6-2 or TRBV6-3 with TRBJ2-5, with 7 nucleotides matching TRBD1. V shed 5 bases, J shed 1 base, and the junction held 7 bases outside the gene matches. This CDR3 comprises 15 residues. Per germline, CDR1 MNHEY and CDR2 SVGEGT. The CDR3 region is CASSRPRDSQETQYF. In nucleotides, the CDR3 is TGTGCCAGCAGTCGCCCCCGGGACAGCCAAGAGACCCAGTACTTC.

The genes are TRBV18 and TRBJ1-3, with unresolved D. CDR3 length: 15 amino acids. The V end lost 2 bases, the J end lost 0 bases, and 8 bases lay between the germline ends. Germline values: CDR1 KGHSH, CDR2 LQKENI. This CDR3 is CASSPSGNSGNTIYF. Written as DNA, the CDR3 is TGTGCCAGCTCACCATCGGGGAACTCTGGAAACACCATATATTTT. Filled out from reference TRBV18 and TRBJ1-3, the complete variable domain reads NAGVMQNPRHLVRRRGQEARLRCSPMKGHSHVYWYRQLPEEGLKFMVYLQKENIIDESGMPKERFSAEFPKEGPSILRIQQVVRGDSAAYFCASSPSGNSGNTIYFGEGSWLTVV.

The J gene is TRBJ2-5, the V gene TRBV11-2; a weak D match, TRBD1 (5 bases). The germline V and J ends were trimmed by 1 base and 7 bases, with 13 bases remaining between them. The germline V gene has CDR1 SGHAT and CDR2 FQNNGV. The CDR3 sequence is 14 residues long. This chain's CDR3 is CASSLADRAMTQYF. The CDR3 DNA is TGTGCCAGCAGCTTAGCCGACAGAGCAATGACCCAGTACTTC. The full variable domain, in which reference TRBV11-2 and TRBJ2-5 provide the parts outside the CDR3, is EAGVAQSPRYKIIEKRQSVAFWCNPISGHATLYWYQQILGQGPKLLIQFQNNGVVDDSQLPKDRFSAERLKGVDSTLKIQPAKLEDSAVYLCASSLADRAMTQYFGPGTRLLVL.

V usage is TRBV3-1 (or the pseudogene TRBV3-2) and J usage is TRBJ1-1, with 7 bases matching TRBD1. With 5 bases clipped from V and 6 bases from J, the junction kept 9 bases outside the gene matches. In germline, CDR1 is LGHDT, CDR2 YNNKEL (reference sequence). There are 14 residues in the CDR3. Written as DNA, the CDR3 is TGTGCCAGCAGCTCCCGGTGGCAGGGGGCTGAAGCTTTCTTT. Protein: CASSSRWQGAEAFF.

The chain has TRBV5-4 and TRBJ2-5; D is perhaps TRBD2 (6 bases). V was clipped by 3 bases and J by 2 bases, with 14 bases between them. The CDR3 totals 15 residues. CDR1 SGHNT and CDR2 YYREEE come from the germline V gene (reference sequence). The CDR3 DNA reads TGTGCCAGCAGCTCGACCCTTAGCGGTCAAGAGACCCAGTACTTC. This encodes CASSSTLSGQETQYF.

V and J are TRBV28 and TRBJ1-1; the D is unclear. Germline CDR1 is MDHEN and CDR2 is SYDVKM. This CDR3 has 13 residues. V dropped 2 bases and J dropped 8 bases, with 12 bases sitting between them. CDR3 coding DNA: TGTGCCAGCAGTTTACCCTTAGGAGAAGAAGCTTTCTTT. It yields the protein CASSLPLGEEAFF. Supplemented by reference TRBV28 and TRBJ1-1, the full variable domain reads DVKVTQSSRYLVKRTGEKVFLECVQDMDHENMFWYRQDPGLGLRLIYFSYDVKMKEKGDIPEGYSVSREKKERFSLILESASTNQTSMYLCASSLPLGEEAFFGQGTRLTVV.

The V call is TRBV5-1, the J call TRBJ2-3, with D unclear. The V gene lost 3 bases and the J gene lost 2 bases, with 4 bases spanning the gap. The CDR3 consists of 12 residues. Germline loops: CDR1 SGHRS, CDR2 YFSETQ. CDR3 DNA: TGCGCCAGCAGCTACCTCACAGATACGCAGTATTTT. This sequence encodes CASSYLTDTQYF.

The V and J genes are TRBV5-5 and TRBJ2-3; 10 bases map to TRBD2. J was trimmed by 2 bases and V by 1 base; bases with no gene match: 1. Germline assignment: CDR1 SGHKS and CDR2 YYEKEE (reference sequence). This CDR3 is built from 15 residues. CDR3 in DNA: TGTGCCAGCAGCTTGACTAGCGGGGCCACAGATACGCAGTATTTT. It encodes CASSLTSGATDTQYF. The full variable domain, completed using reference TRBV5-5 and TRBJ2-3, is DAGVTQSPTHLIKTRGQQVTLRCSPISGHKSVSWYQQVLGQGPQFIFQYYEKEERGRGNFPDRFSARQFPNYSSELNVNALLLGDSALYLCASSLTSGATDTQYFGPGTRLTVL.

The genes are TRBV7-8 and TRBJ2-7; TRBD1 aligns across 7 bases. The CDR3 covers 17 residues. V shed 2 bases and J 5 bases; nucleotides not matched to a gene: 15. Germline assignment: CDR1 SGHVS and CDR2 FQNEAQ. CDR3 residues: CASSLRARGVQGDEQYV. CDR3 nucleotides: TGTGCCAGCAGCTTACGGGCCCGTGGGGTGCAGGGGGACGAGCAGTACGTC.

The gene calls are TRBV7-9 and TRBJ2-1; 13 nucleotides line up with TRBD2. The CDR3 totals 16 residues. J lost 9 bases, V lost 5 bases, and 10 bases had no gene match. Germline V CDR1 and CDR2: SEHNR, FQNEAQ (reference sequence). The DNA for the CDR3 is TGTGCCAGCAGCAAGACACTAGCGGGGGGGCTTGGTGAGCAGTTCTTC. Translation gives CASSKTLAGGLGEQFF.

The gene calls are TRBV5-1 and TRBJ2-3; the D gene is possibly TRBD1 (5 bases). Between the trimmed V and J ends, which lost 0 bases and 0 bases, there was a span of 17 bases. The CDR3 runs 18 residues. Germline V gives CDR1 SGHRS, CDR2 YFSETQ. The CDR3 DNA reads TGCGCCAGCAGCTTGGAAAAGCTGACAGAGTCTAGCACAGATACGCAGTATTTT. This translates into CASSLEKLTESSTDTQYF.

This sequence joins TRBV7-2 and TRBJ1-3, with D unresolved. The CDR3 contains 13 residues. Germline V gene data show CDR1 as SGHTA and CDR2 as FQGNSA. Trimming took off 5 bases at V and 3 bases at J, with 8 bases between the two ends. The CDR3 region has the DNA TGTGCCAGCAGCGCACAGCTTGGAAACACCATATATTTT. It encodes CASSAQLGNTIYF.

This sequence joins TRBV30 and TRBJ2-4, with D perhaps matching TRBD1 or TRBD2 (5 bases each). Trimming took 0 bases from V and 9 from J, leaving 15 bases between them. This CDR3 region has 14 residues. Germline V gene data show CDR1 as GTSNPN and CDR2 as SVGIG (reference sequence). As DNA, the CDR3 is TGTGCCTGGAGTGTAGGGCAGTCGAGGGGCATTCAGTACTTC. It encodes CAWSVGQSRGIQYF.

This rearrangement joins TRBV3-1 (or the pseudogene TRBV3-2) to TRBJ1-2, with 9 bases aligning to TRBD1. The CDR3 is 13 residues long. The V and J ends lost 8 bases and 5 bases, in that order; junction bases with no gene match: 6. Looked up from germline, CDR1 is LGHDT and CDR2 is YNNKEL (reference sequence). CDR3 sequence: CASRRTGDYGYTF. The CDR3 DNA reads as TGTGCCAGCCGAAGGACAGGGGATTATGGCTACACCTTC.

This chain uses TRBV7-2 with TRBJ1-5; 7 positions match TRBD1. V was pared by 4 bases and J by 4 bases, with 10 bases of the junction left unmatched. There are 16 residues in the CDR3. The germline V gene has CDR1 SGHTA and CDR2 FQGNSA. The CDR3 spells CASSWGQSRWNQPQHF. The CDR3, as DNA: TGTGCCAGCAGCTGGGGACAGTCTAGGTGGAATCAGCCCCAGCATTTT.

This chain links TRBV4-1 with TRBJ1-5; 7 nucleotides agree with TRBD1. This CDR3 comprises 17 residues. Germline CDR1 reads MGHRA; CDR2 reads YSYEKL. V gave up 2 bases and J gave up 2 bases; unmatched junction bases: 9. DNA of the CDR3: TGCGCCAGCAGCCAACACCAGGGGGGAGCGGGCAATCAGCCCCAGCATTTT. As protein: CASSQHQGGAGNQPQHF.

This chain uses TRBV7-2 with TRBJ2-5; D gene unclear. Germline values: CDR1 SGHTA, CDR2 FQGNSA. The V end lost 4 bases, the J end lost 2 bases, and 8 bases lay between the germline ends. The CDR3 length is 13 residues. The CDR3 nucleotides are TGTGCCAGCAGCTCCAGGCGACAAGAGACCCAGTACTTC. This sequence encodes CASSSRRQETQYF.